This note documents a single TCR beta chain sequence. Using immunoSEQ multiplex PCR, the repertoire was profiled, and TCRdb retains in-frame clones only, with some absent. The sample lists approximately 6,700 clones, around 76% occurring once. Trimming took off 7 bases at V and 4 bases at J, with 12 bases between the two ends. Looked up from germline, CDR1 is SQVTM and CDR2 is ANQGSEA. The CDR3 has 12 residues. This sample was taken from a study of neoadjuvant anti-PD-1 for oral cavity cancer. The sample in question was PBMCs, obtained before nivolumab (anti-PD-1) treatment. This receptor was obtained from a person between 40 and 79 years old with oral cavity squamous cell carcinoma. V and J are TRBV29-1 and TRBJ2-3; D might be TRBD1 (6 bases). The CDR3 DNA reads TGCAGCGCCGGAACAGGGTCAGATACGCAGTATTTT. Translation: CSAGTGSDTQYF.